This TCR beta chain was identified during a study of cytomegalovirus exposure and HLA in healthy donors. Study outcomes and limitations: A later analysis linked a missense variant in DCLRE1C to the trimming of TCR beta V and J genes. It is likely that the observed cluster of highly shared sequence variants was a sequencing artifact. When the data were analyzed later, several of the most significant clusters appeared to be linked to common viral pathogens. Some V segments, including TRBV6-2 and TRBV6-3, were excluded as indistinguishable.

To note about this clone: What it recognizes is unknown.

The CDR3 spans 17 residues. V dropped 3 bases and J dropped 5; count of bases not matched to a gene: 12. CDR1 is LGHNT and CDR2 is FRNRAP in the germline V gene. Primers for the PCR totalled 60 Vbeta and 13 Jbeta. TCRdb's copy holds only in-frame clones and misses some; the assay was immunoSEQ multiplex PCR. The sample records 150,000 to 200,000 clones, roughly 76% being singletons. The V and J genes are TRBV12-5 and TRBJ1-2; 10 bases align to TRBD1. This clonotype was obtained from a woman under 30 in good health and CMV-seropositive. Sequenced input: PBMCs. The chain's CDR3 is CASGFGSTSDRGYGYTF. CDR3 in DNA: TGTGCTAGTGGTTTCGGGAGCACTTCGGACAGGGGGTATGGCTACACCTTC.